This T cell receptor beta chain was captured by sequencing in a study of OX40 agonist ivuxolimab in advanced cancers. Background on the study: Patients took ivuxolimab, an agonistic anti-OX40 (CD134) antibody. Study observations and caveats: On average, a greater number of expanded clones characterised CD8+ T cells relative to CD4+.

The CDR3 runs 12 residues. Germline V CDR1 and CDR2: ENHRY, SYGVKD. After removal of 11 bases from V and 1 base from J, the junction contained 4 bases not matched to a gene. Remarks on this clone: What it binds is unknown.

The data were produced by immunoSEQ multiplex PCR, yet TCRdb's version contains in-frame clones alone and is incomplete. The table includes fewer than 85,000 clones, approximately 89% detected once. Sampled blood was obtained at baseline, cycle 4 day 1, and cycle 7 day 1. The chain couples TRBV10-3 to TRBJ1-2; TRBD1 aligns across 7 bases. Sequenced material: CD4+ or CD8+ T cells sorted from blood, taken in a trial of the OX40 agonist ivuxolimab. This TCR was recovered from an adult with an advanced solid tumor such as melanoma, head and neck, liver or kidney cancer. The CDR3 loop reads CALRQGNYGYTF. DNA of the CDR3: TGTGCCCTCCGACAGGGTAACTATGGCTACACCTTC.